This record covers a single T cell receptor beta chain. The antigen is unknown. This sample was taken from a study of chemoradiotherapy in HPV16-positive cancers. Background on the study: Candidate HPV-specific clones and shared TCR motifs came from a couple of HPV16-positive patients.

Samples were taken several times over chemoradiotherapy. Regarding the study as a whole: During treatment, candidate HPV-specific clones and E7-related motifs expanded in tumor. Only a couple of HPV16-positive patients supplied the functional HPV-specificity definition.

TCRdb keeps only in-frame clones here, not all; method: immunoSEQ multiplex PCR. The sample yields 13,000 or so clones, roughly 71% seen once. The source is a human donor with HPV-associated anogenital cancer. Sampling took place from a patient who underwent chemoradiotherapy.

The chain's CDR3 is CASSQDISGNTIYF. CDR3 bases: TGCGCCAGCAGCCAAGACATCTCTGGAAACACCATATATTTT. J is TRBJ1-3 and V is TRBV4-3; no clear D. V lost 0 bases and J 0 bases, leaving 3 bases between the germline ends. The germline CDR1 and CDR2 sequences are LGHNA and YSLEER. This CDR3 has 14 amino acids.